The text below deals with one T cell receptor beta chain. The antigen remains undetermined. This specimen comes from a study of T cell responses to AZD1222 COVID-19 vaccine. Findings and caveats of the study: Epitopes outside B.1.351 and B.1.1.7 mutated regions reportedly drew nearly half of spike TCRs.

The germline V and J ends were trimmed by 1 base and 0 bases, with 12 bases remaining between them. CDR1 is KGHDR and CDR2 is SFDVKD in the germline V gene. The CDR3 sequence is 17 residues long. Using immunoSEQ multiplex PCR, the repertoire was profiled, and TCRdb retains in-frame clones only, with some absent. The sample comprises about 150,000 clones, under 95% of which are singletons, and approximately 2% rests with the top ten. This specimen was peripheral blood, taken 28 days after the second AZD1222 dose. This clonotype was obtained from an adult who received the AZD1222 COVID-19 vaccine. This chain uses TRBV24-1 with TRBJ1-3; D gene unclear. Here the CDR3 reads CATSDFRGSHSGNTIYF. The CDR3 nucleotides read TGTGCCACCAGTGATTTTCGAGGCAGCCACTCTGGAAACACCATATATTTT.